The 17 T cell receptor beta chains presented below share a single source sample, sequenced in a study of T cells after yellow fever vaccination. One entry per CDR3 protein, called by TCRdb with MiXCR from the 5' RACE reads. Of about 22,000 distinct CDR3 sequences in the sample, 4% to 6% were seen once. The sample in question was PBMCs, either bulk or a sorted T-cell subset (CD4+, CD8+, memory, or dextramer-sorted; not recorded which), obtained roughly 46 days after the first yellow fever vaccination. The receptors originated from a man younger than 35 who received the YFV17D yellow fever vaccine.

This clonotype was counted at least ten times. The chain uses TRBV7-2 and TRBJ2-1; D call uncertain. This CDR3 has 16 residues. Trimming pared 4 bases from V and 1 base from J, leaving 14 bases between. The germline V gene has CDR1 SGHTA and CDR2 FQGNSA. The CDR3 is CASSSLVRVSYNEQFF. The CDR3, as DNA: TGTGCCAGCAGCTCTTTGGTGCGCGTGTCCTACAATGAGCAGTTCTTC.

This clonotype showed up just a few times. The J gene is TRBJ2-1, the V gene TRBV12-3 or TRBV12-4; 8 nucleotides line up with TRBD1. The CDR3 runs 14 residues. V shed 2 bases, J shed 8 bases, and the junction held 5 bases outside the gene matches. CDR3 in amino acids: CASSLMTTGDEQFF. The CDR3 coding sequence is TGTGCCAGCAGTTTAATGACGACAGGGGATGAGCAGTTCTTC.

This clonotype showed up many times. V and J are TRBV4-2 and TRBJ1-2; D remains unclear. This CDR3 contains 16 residues. Trimming cost V 0 bases and J 2 bases, with 13 bases left between them. The germline V gene encodes CDR1 LGHNA and CDR2 YNFKEQ. CDR3 bases: TGTGCCAGCAGCCAAGATAGGCGACGGAAAAACTATGGCTACACCTTC. Residues: CASSQDRRRKNYGYTF.

At least ten counts were recorded for this clonotype. The gene calls are TRBV19 and TRBJ2-1; D possibly corresponds to TRBD1 (7 bases). Between the trimmed V and J ends, which lost 8 bases and 4 bases, there was a span of 18 bases. CDR1 is LNHDA and CDR2 is SQIVND in the germline V gene (reference sequence). The CDR3 is 15 amino acids. The CDR3 nucleotides read TGTGCCAGTGAGCGATCCGCAGGGGGGTACAATGAGCAGTTCTTC. It translates to CASERSAGGYNEQFF.

The chain is built from TRBV7-7 and TRBJ2-5, with TRBD2 identical over 11 bases. The CDR3 contains 16 residues. CDR1 is SSHAT, CDR2 FNYEAQ, per germline (reference sequence). V lost 5 bases, J lost 4 bases, and 9 bases stayed unmatched. CDR3 sequence reads: CASSPELAGEGETQYF. The CDR3 bases are TGTGCCAGCAGCCCCGAACTAGCGGGGGAGGGAGAGACCCAGTACTTC.

This clonotype has ten or more counts. The J gene is TRBJ1-1, the V gene TRBV7-2; D call uncertain. The CDR3 has 14 amino acids. Germline-derived CDR1 and CDR2 are SGHTA and FQGNSA. Trimming took off 5 bases at V and 2 bases at J, with 12 bases between the two ends. CDR3 sequence reads: CASSPLRLNTEAFF. DNA for the CDR3: TGTGCCAGCAGCCCGCTTCGACTAAACACTGAAGCTTTCTTT.

This clonotype was seen repeatedly, ten times or more. The genes are TRBV12-3 or TRBV12-4 and TRBJ2-1; D remains ambiguous. Trimming removed 8 bases at V and 7 bases at J, with 27 bases between. This CDR3 region has 17 residues. The CDR3 loop is CASRRGSRTESWNEQFF. The CDR3, as DNA: TGTGCCAGCCGCCGAGGATCTCGGACGGAATCGTGGAATGAGCAGTTCTTC.

There are many counts of this clonotype. J is TRBJ2-5 and V is TRBV10-3; tentative D call: TRBD2 (6 bases). With 2 bases removed from V and 5 bases from J, the gap between germline ends came to 15 bases. The CDR3 has 15 residues. The germline V gene has CDR1 ENHRY and CDR2 SYGVKD. The CDR3 here is CAISEMRGGPETQYF. The CDR3 DNA reads TGTGCCATCAGTGAGATGCGGGGCGGTCCGGAGACCCAGTACTTC.

As to this clonotype: Just one base apart from a much larger clone, this may be a read error. This chain connects TRBV30 to TRBJ1-2, with D unclear. Germline-derived CDR1 and CDR2 are GTSNPN and SVGIG (reference sequence). The CDR3 spans 10 residues. The CDR3 loop is CAWARDGFTF. CDR3 DNA sequence: TGTGCCTGGGCCCGGGATGGCTTCACCTTC.

By its share, this clonotype is medium-sized. This chain connects TRBV9 to TRBJ2-2; D is unresolved. Germline V CDR1 and CDR2: SGDLS, YYNGEE. The length of the CDR3 is 15 residues. Trimming removed 0 bases from V and 2 bases from J, with 8 bases in between. The CDR3 reads CASSVASTNTGELFF. CDR3 nucleotides: TGTGCCAGCAGCGTAGCTAGTACAAACACCGGGGAGCTGTTTTTT.

The table lists this clonotype with many counts. J is TRBJ1-1 and V is TRBV11-2; D is undetermined. In germline, CDR1 is SGHAT, CDR2 FQNNGV. This CDR3 has 13 residues. V was shortened by 6 bases and J by 1 base, with 9 bases between the two germline ends. The CDR3: CASRSDENTEAFF. The CDR3 DNA follows: TGTGCCAGCAGGTCCGACGAGAACACTGAAGCTTTCTTT.

This clonotype was found many times. V gene TRBV10-3 combines with J gene TRBJ2-3; D gene ambiguous. Germline CDR1 and CDR2: ENHRY and SYGVKD. This CDR3 spans 14 amino acids. Trimming took 3 bases from V and 2 from J, leaving 9 bases between them. CDR3 amino acids: CAISEDHYTDTQYF. CDR3 in DNA: TGTGCCATCAGTGAAGACCACTACACAGATACGCAGTATTTT.

In its sample, this clonotype was seen many times. The chain carries TRBV10-1 and TRBJ2-1; D not certain. The CDR3 contains 15 residues. Per germline, CDR1 WNHNN and CDR2 SYGVQD (reference sequence). The V end lost 0 bases, the J end lost 9 bases, and 15 bases lay between the germline ends. CDR3 in amino acids: CASSESGRLSSEQFF. The CDR3 nucleotides are TGCGCCAGCAGTGAGTCGGGTAGGCTTTCGAGTGAGCAGTTCTTC.

This clonotype has ten or more counts. J is TRBJ2-5 and V is TRBV7-2; D unresolved. The CDR3 has 12 residues. The V gene lost 5 bases and the J gene lost 5 bases, with 9 bases spanning the gap. CDR1 is SGHTA, CDR2 FQGNSA, per germline. The CDR3 DNA is TGTGCCAGCAGCCCCGATTGGGAGACCCAGTACTTC. It encodes CASSPDWETQYF.

At least ten counts were recorded for this clonotype. V usage is TRBV20-1 and J usage is TRBJ2-1; D not resolved. The V end was cut by 3 bases, the J end by 3 bases, with 15 bases between. The CDR3 length is 15 residues. Germline V gives CDR1 DFQATT, CDR2 SNEGSKA (reference sequence). The CDR3 here is CSARFQPSVYNEQFF. CDR3 nucleotide sequence: TGCAGTGCTAGGTTCCAGCCATCCGTCTACAATGAGCAGTTCTTC.

In the case of this clonotype: The germline gene is not matched at one end of the junction; a read error may be the cause. The chain uses TRBV2 and TRBJ2-5, with 10 bases aligning to TRBD2. Germline assignment: CDR1 SNHLY and CDR2 FYNNEI. The CDR3 loop spans 14 amino acids. The CDR3 bases are TGTGCCAGCAGTGAAGGGAGCGGGGGGGAGACCCACTACTTC. It specifies CASSEGSGGETHYF.

This clonotype was picked up many times. The chain links TRBV4-1 to TRBJ1-4; no clear D gene. The V gene's germline CDR1 is MGHRA and CDR2 YSYEKL. The V and J ends lost 3 bases and 0 bases respectively, with 14 bases between them. This CDR3 is 17 amino acids long. In DNA form, the CDR3 reads TGCGCCAGCAGCCAGGCTCCCTTTAGGGCAACTAATGAAAAACTGTTTTTT. This encodes CASSQAPFRATNEKLFF.